This TCR beta chain was captured in a study of T cell repertoires in cytomegalovirus infection (dated by TCRdb to the late 2010s). With regard to the full study: Because public TCR beta signatures pointed to carriage of CMV infection together with the matching HLA type, the HLA type of each donor mattered for the analysis. Study-level results and caveats: The ex vivo response was dominated by HLA-C-restricted CMV-specific TCR beta clonotypes, and the single most frequent clonotype in two of eight donors was supplied by these HLA-C-restricted clonotypes. Carriers of CMV infection plus the relevant HLA type were discriminated by the cumulative frequency of public TCR beta family members in the study cohort and in an independent roughly 400-donor cohort.

For CDR1 and CDR2, the germline V gene lists LGHNA and YSLEER. The CDR3 sequence holds 14 residues, the cysteine and phenylalanine included. Only CDR3 DNA is held: 42 bases, read in frame from base 1. V is clipped by 4 bases and J by 1 base, and the sequence between their germline boundaries is 9 bases long. At least ten counts were recorded for this clonotype. Its antigen target is currently unknown. No much larger clone exists at a distance of one base, and base qualities are not known. The reads were generated on an Illumina HiSeq 1500. TCRdb passed the public sequencing reads through fastp at Q25 and MiXCR, retaining productive beta sequences. One record per CDR3 amino acid sequence lists the most common genes and DNA. In this sample the table shows a few hundred thousand distinct CDR3 sequences, under 20% of which occur a single time. About 12% of the sample comes from the top ten.

The sequence came from a human donor in good health (CMV status not recorded). Some clones in this sample may be carry-over from other donors' samples. The chain was built from TRBV4-3 and TRBJ2-3; no D gene is confidently identified. Specimen: PBMCs. Here the CDR3 is given as CASSPSEGTDTQYF. The nucleotide sequence reads TGCGCCAGCAGCCCGAGCGAGGGCACAGATACGCAGTATTTT.